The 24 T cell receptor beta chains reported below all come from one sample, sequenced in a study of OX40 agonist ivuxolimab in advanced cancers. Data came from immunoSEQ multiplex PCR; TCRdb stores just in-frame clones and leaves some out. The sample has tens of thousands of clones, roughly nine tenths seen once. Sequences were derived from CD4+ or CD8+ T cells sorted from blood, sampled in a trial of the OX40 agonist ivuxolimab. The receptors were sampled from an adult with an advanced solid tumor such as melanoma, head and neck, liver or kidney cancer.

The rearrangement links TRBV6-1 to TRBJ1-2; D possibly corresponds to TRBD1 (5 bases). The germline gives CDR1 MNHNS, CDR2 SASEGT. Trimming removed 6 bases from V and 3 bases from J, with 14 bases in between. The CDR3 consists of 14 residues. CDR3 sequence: CASSPPAGYYGYTF. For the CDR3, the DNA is TGTGCCAGCAGCCCGCCTGCAGGGTACTATGGCTACACCTTC.

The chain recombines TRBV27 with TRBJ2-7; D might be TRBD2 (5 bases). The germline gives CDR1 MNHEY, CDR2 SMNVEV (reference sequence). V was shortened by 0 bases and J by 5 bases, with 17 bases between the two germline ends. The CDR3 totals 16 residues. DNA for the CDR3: TGTGCCAGCAGTTTATCAGTCGGGGTAGCCTACCACGAGCAGTACTTC. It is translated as CASSLSVGVAYHEQYF.

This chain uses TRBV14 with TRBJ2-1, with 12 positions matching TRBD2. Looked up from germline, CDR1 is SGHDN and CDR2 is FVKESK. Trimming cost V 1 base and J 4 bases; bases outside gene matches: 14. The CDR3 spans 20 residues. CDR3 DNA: TGTGCCAGCAGCCAAGCCAGGAGTACTAGCGGGAGGACTTCGTACAATGAGCAGTTCTTC. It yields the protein CASSQARSTSGRTSYNEQFF.

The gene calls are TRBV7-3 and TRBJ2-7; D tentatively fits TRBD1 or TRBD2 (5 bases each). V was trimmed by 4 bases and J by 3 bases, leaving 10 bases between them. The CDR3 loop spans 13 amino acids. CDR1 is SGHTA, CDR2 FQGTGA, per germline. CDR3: CASSSRDLYEQYF. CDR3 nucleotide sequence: TGTGCCAGCAGCTCCCGGGACCTCTACGAGCAGTACTTC.

CDR3 in amino acids: CASSFPGAGDTQYF. CDR3 DNA: TGTGCCAGCAGCTTCCCGGGAGCAGGAGATACGCAGTATTTT. V is TRBV5-6 and J is TRBJ2-3; possibly TRBD2 for D (6 bases). This CDR3 has 14 amino acids. Per the germline V gene, CDR1 is SGHDT and CDR2 is YYEEEE. Deletions cut 2 bases from V and 5 bases from J, with 12 bases between.

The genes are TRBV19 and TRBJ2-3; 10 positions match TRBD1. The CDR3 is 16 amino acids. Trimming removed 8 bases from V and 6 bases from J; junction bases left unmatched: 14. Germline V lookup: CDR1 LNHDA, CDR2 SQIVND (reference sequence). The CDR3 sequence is CASCEGRTGGSDTQYF. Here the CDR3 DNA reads TGTGCCAGTTGTGAGGGCCGGACAGGGGGGTCTGATACGCAGTATTTT.

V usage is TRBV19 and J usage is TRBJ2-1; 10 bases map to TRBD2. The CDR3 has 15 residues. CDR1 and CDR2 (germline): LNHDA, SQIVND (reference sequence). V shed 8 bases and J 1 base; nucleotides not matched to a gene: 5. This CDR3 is CASALAGGSYNEQFF. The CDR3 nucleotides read TGTGCCAGTGCTTTAGCGGGGGGATCCTACAATGAGCAGTTCTTC.

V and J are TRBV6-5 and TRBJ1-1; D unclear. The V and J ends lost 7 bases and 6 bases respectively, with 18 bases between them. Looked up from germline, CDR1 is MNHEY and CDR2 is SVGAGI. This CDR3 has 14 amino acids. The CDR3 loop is CASTLLGFGAEAFF. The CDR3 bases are TGTGCCAGCACCTTACTTGGGTTTGGCGCTGAAGCTTTCTTT.

CDR3 coding DNA: TGTGCCAGCAGCTACAGGGGGGTACGAGACACTGAAGCTTTCTTT. Its translation is CASSYRGVRDTEAFF. The chain recombines TRBV5-6 with TRBJ1-1; TRBD1 matches 8 bases. This CDR3 region has 15 residues. CDR1 is SGHDT, CDR2 YYEEEE, per germline. V shed 3 bases, J shed 3 bases, and the junction held 7 bases outside the gene matches.

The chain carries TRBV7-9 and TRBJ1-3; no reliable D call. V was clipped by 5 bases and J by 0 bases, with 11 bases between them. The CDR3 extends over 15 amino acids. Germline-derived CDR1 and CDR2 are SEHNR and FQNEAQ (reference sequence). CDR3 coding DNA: TGTGCCAGCAGCAACAGAGCCCTCTCTGGAAACACCATATATTTT. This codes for CASSNRALSGNTIYF.

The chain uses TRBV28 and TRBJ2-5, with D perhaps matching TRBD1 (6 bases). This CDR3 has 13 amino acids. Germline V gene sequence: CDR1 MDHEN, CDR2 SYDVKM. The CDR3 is CAAWGRGEETQYF. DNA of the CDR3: TGTGCTGCTTGGGGCAGGGGCGAAGAGACCCAGTACTTC.

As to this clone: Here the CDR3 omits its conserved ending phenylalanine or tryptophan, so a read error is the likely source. The CDR3 loop reads CASSLGETADTQYL. The CDR3 DNA follows: TGCGCCAGCAGCCTGGGGGAGACAGCAGACACGCAGTATCTT. The chain recombines TRBV5-1 with TRBJ2-3; either TRBD1 or TRBD2 may fit D (5 bases each). Germline V gives CDR1 SGHRS, CDR2 YFSETQ. The CDR3 length is 14 residues.

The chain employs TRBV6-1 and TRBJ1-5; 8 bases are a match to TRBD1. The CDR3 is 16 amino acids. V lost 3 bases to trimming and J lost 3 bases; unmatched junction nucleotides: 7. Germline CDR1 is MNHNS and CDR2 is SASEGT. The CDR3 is CASSDNRGSNNQPQHF. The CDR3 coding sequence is TGTGCCAGCAGTGACAACAGGGGGAGTAACAATCAGCCCCAGCATTTT.

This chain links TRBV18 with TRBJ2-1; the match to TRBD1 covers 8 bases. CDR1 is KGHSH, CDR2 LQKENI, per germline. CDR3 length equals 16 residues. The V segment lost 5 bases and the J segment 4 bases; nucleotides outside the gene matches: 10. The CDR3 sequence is CASSSKRTGPYNEQFF. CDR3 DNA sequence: TGTGCCAGCTCATCAAAAAGGACAGGGCCTTACAATGAGCAGTTCTTC.

For the CDR3, the DNA is TGTGCCAGCAGCGTAGTTGGGGACAGGTCCGCCAAAAACATTCAGTACTTC. Protein: CASSVVGDRSAKNIQYF. The chain employs TRBV9 and TRBJ2-4; 8 bases are a match to TRBD1. Trimming removed 0 bases from V and 1 base from J; junction bases left unmatched: 6. Germline CDR1 is SGDLS and CDR2 is YYNGEE. This CDR3 contains 17 residues.

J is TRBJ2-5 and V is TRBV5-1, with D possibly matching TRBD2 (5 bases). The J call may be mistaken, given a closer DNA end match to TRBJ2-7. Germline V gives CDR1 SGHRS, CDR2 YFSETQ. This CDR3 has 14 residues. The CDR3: CASSLDLASYEQYF. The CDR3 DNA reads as TGCGCCAGCAGCTTGGATTTAGCGTCCTACGAGCAGTACTTC.

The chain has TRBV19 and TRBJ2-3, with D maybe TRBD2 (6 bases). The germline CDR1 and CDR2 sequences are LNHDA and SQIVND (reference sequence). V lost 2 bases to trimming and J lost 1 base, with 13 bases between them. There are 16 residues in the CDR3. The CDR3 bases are TGTGCCAGTAGTATACAAGGGAGGCCTCGCACAGATACGCAGTATTTT. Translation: CASSIQGRPRTDTQYF.

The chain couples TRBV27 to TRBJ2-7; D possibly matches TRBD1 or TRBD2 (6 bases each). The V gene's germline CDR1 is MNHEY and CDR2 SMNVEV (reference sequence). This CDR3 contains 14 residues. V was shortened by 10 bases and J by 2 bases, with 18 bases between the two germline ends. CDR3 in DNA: TGTGCCACTTCCGGGAGACAGGACACCTACGAGCAGTACTTC. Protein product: CATSGRQDTYEQYF.

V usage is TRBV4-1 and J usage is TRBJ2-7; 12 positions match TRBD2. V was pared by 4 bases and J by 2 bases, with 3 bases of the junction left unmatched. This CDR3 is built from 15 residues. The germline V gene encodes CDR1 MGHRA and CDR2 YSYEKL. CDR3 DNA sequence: TGCGCCAGCAGCCTTACTAGCGGGAGGACCTACGAGCAGTACTTC. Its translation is CASSLTSGRTYEQYF.

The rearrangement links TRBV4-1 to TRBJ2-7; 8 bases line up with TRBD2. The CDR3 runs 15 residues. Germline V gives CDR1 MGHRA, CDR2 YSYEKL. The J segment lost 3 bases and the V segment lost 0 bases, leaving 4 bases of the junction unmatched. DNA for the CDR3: TGCGCCAGCAGCCAAGATTTTACTAGCGGCTACGAGCAGTACTTC. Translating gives CASSQDFTSGYEQYF.

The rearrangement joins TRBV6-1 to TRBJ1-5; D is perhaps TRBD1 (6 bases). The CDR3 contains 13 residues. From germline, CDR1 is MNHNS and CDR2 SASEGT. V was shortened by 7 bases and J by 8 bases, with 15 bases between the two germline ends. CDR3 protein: CASMDSGFKPQHF. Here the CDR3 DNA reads TGTGCCAGCATGGACAGCGGGTTTAAGCCCCAGCATTTT.

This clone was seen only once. CDR3 protein: CSVDRNYGYTF. The CDR3 region has the DNA TGCAGCGTGGACAGGAACTATGGCTACACCTTC. This chain joins TRBV29-1 and TRBJ1-2; 7 bases line up with TRBD1. Losses at the gene ends were 6 bases for V and 2 bases for J; bases not matched to a gene: 0. Germline V lookup: CDR1 SQVTM, CDR2 ANQGSEA. There are 11 residues in the CDR3.

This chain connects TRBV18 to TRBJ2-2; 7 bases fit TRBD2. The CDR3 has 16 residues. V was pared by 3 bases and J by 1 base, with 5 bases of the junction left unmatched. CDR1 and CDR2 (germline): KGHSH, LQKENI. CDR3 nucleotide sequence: TGTGCCAGCTCACCTAGGCTAGCGGAGAACACCGGGGAGCTGTTTTTT. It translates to CASSPRLAENTGELFF.

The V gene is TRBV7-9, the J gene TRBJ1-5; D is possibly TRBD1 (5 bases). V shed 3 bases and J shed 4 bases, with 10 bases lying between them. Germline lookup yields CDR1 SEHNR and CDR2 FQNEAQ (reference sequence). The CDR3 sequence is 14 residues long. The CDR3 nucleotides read TGTGCCAGCAGCTTCGAGGGGCCGAATCAGCCCCAGCATTTT. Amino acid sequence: CASSFEGPNQPQHF.